The rows below give T cell receptor beta chains drawn from one sample of a study of blood T cells in healthy people across ages. One entry per CDR3 protein, called by TCRdb with MiXCR from the 5' RACE reads. The sample contains 600,000 or so distinct CDR3 sequences, around a fifth of which appear only once. The sample consisted of blood. The receptor source for this set is a man between 65 and 85 years old in good health. Each CDR3 is given with its conserved first and last residue. A D gene is named only where the DNA matches it firmly. Size is stated for part of the rows, as once, few or many counts, or as a class when the clone is expanded.

cdr3_aa cdr3_nt j_call clone_size cdr3_length d_call v_call
CASSRLAVNTGELFF TGTGCCAGCAGCAGACTAGCGGTGAACACCGGGGAGCTGTTTTTT TRBJ2-2 few 15 TRBD2 TRBV7-9
CASSARGLLNTEAFF TGTGCCAGCAGCGCGAGGGGCCTATTGAACACTGAAGCTTTCTTT TRBJ1-1 once 15 . TRBV3-1
CASSLSAGGPPDTQYF TGTGCCAGCAGCTTATCAGCGGGAGGGCCCCCAGATACGCAGTATTTT TRBJ2-3 . 16 TRBD2 TRBV7-2
CSAREPPEQYF TGCAGTGCTAGAGAACCCCCCGAGCAGTACTTC TRBJ2-7 . 11 . TRBV20-1
CASSQELRLAGPEQFF TGTGCCAGCAGCCAAGAGCTTCGACTAGCGGGACCCGAGCAGTTCTTC TRBJ2-1 few 16 TRBD2 TRBV3-1
CASSVDTYEQYF TGTGCCAGCAGTGTTGACACCTACGAGCAGTACTTC TRBJ2-7 few 12 . TRBV2
CASSRSGTGYYEQYF TGTGCCAGCAGCCGTAGCGGGACTGGGTACTACGAGCAGTACTTC TRBJ2-7 many 15 TRBD2 TRBV6-5
CASRYRASGSETQYF TGCGCCAGCAGATACAGGGCTAGCGGGAGTGAGACCCAGTACTTC TRBJ2-5 . 15 TRBD2 TRBV4-3
CASSFNRGSTDTQYF TGTGCCAGCAGTTTTAACAGGGGTAGCACAGATACGCAGTATTTT TRBJ2-3 few 15 TRBD1 TRBV7-8
CASSYSGVEGETQYF TGTGCCAGCAGTTACTCCGGGGTGGAAGGCGAGACCCAGTACTTC TRBJ2-5 few 15 . TRBV6-6
CATSDRKERDVYNEQFF TGTGCCACCAGTGATCGTAAGGAGCGGGACGTCTACAATGAGCAGTTCTTC TRBJ2-1 . 17 TRBD2 TRBV24-1
CSAAAGGLFYEQYF TGCAGTGCTGCAGCGGGAGGCCTCTTCTACGAGCAGTACTTC TRBJ2-7 few 14 TRBD2 TRBV20-1
CASSARQALPFF TGTGCCAGCAGTGCTAGACAGGCCCTCCCTTTCTTT TRBJ1-1 . 12 . TRBV2
CASSVAPAGGYNEQFF TGTGCCAGCAGCGTAGCCCCAGCGGGAGGGTACAATGAGCAGTTCTTC TRBJ2-1 . 16 TRBD2 TRBV9
CASSYPSWRGNTYEQYF TGTGCCAGCAGTTACCCCTCTTGGCGGGGCAATACCTACGAGCAGTACTTC TRBJ2-7 few 17 . TRBV6-2/TRBV6-3
CASLGRPYNEQFF TGTGCTAGTCTCGGCAGGCCCTACAATGAGCAGTTCTTC TRBJ2-1 few 13 . TRBV12-5